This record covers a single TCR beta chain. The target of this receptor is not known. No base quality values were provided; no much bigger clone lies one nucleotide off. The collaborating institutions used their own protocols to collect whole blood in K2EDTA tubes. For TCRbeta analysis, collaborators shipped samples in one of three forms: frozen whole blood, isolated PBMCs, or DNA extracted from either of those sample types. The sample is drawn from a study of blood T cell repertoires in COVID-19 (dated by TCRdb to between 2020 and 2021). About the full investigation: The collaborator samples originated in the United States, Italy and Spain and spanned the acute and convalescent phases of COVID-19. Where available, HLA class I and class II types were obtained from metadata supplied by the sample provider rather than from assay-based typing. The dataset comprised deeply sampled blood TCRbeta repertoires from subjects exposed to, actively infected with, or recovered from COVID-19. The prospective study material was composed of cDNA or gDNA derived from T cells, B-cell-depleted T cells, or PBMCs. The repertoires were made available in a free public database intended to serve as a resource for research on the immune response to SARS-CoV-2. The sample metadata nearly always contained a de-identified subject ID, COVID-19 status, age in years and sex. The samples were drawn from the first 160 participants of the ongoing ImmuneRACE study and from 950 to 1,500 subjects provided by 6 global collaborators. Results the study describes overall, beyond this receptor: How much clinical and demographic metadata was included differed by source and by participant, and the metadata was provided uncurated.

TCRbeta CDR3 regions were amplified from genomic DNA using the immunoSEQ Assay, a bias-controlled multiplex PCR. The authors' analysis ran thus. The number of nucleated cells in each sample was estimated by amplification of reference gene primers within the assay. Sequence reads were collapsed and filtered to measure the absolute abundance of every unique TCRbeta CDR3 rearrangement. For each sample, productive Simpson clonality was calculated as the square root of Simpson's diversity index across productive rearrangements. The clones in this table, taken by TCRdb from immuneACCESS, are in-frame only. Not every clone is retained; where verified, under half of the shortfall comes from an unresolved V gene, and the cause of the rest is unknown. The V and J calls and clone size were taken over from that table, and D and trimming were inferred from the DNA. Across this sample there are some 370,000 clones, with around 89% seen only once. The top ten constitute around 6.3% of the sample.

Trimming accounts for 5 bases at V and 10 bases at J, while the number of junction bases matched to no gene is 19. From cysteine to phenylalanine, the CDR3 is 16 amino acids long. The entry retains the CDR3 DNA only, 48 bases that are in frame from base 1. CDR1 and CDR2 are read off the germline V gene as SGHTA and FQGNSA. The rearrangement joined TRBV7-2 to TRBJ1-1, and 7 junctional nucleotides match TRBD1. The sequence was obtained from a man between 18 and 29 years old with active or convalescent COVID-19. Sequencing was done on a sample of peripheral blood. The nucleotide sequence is TGTGCCAGCAGCCCAGACGCGTACAGGGGAGGCATGGGAGCTTTCTTT. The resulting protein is CASSPDAYRGGMGAFF.